This T cell receptor (beta chain) was recovered during a study of Ad26.COV2.S vaccination and SARS-CoV-2 variants. Method: immunoSEQ multiplex PCR; TCRdb's copy keeps in-frame clones and lacks some. The table includes roughly 320,000 clones, around four fifths detected once. The CDR3 is 13 residues long. Germline V lookup: CDR1 SGHNT, CDR2 YYREEE (reference sequence). V shed 0 bases and J shed 2 bases, with 4 bases lying between them. Sample treatment: approximately 18 received Ad26.COV2.S at low or high dose, single or two shots; 5 received placebo; per-sample allocation not given. Day 63 following the first vaccine or placebo injection was when the samples were taken.

Specimen: peripheral blood, collected in a trial of Ad26.COV2.S vaccine versus placebo. This clonotype originated in a person aged 18-60 years who received the Ad26.COV2.S COVID-19 vaccine or a placebo. This sequence joins TRBV5-4 and TRBJ2-3; D is undetermined. DNA of the CDR3: TGTGCCAGCAGCTTGGGGCTCACAGATACGCAGTATTTT. It translates to CASSLGLTDTQYF.